Each of the 4 T cell receptor beta chains below was sequenced from the same sample in a study of identical twins. TCRdb fed the 5' RACE reads into MiXCR, producing one record per CDR3 protein. The data contain around 670,000 distinct CDR3 sequences, around 5.7% of them singletons. The sequenced material came from naive T cells sorted from blood. The receptors stem from a man aged 18 to 30 in good health.

This clonotype appeared many times. The chain employs TRBV6-1 and TRBJ1-1; 10 nucleotides line up with TRBD1. Germline CDR1 MNHNS, CDR2 SASEGT. This CDR3 contains 15 residues. Losses at the gene ends were 5 bases for V and 4 bases for J; bases not matched to a gene: 7. The chain's CDR3 is CASSPLTGGGTEAFF. CDR3 DNA sequence: TGTGCCAGCAGTCCACTGACAGGGGGCGGCACTGAAGCTTTCTTT.

This clonotype was recorded at least ten times. The gene calls are TRBV12-3 or TRBV12-4 and TRBJ2-3; 11 bases map to TRBD2. J gave up 7 bases and V 6 bases, and 9 bases lay outside the gene matches. This CDR3 is 15 amino acids long. The chain's CDR3 is CASRRGLAGHHTQYF. For the CDR3, the DNA is TGTGCCAGCAGACGCGGACTAGCGGGTCACCATACGCAGTATTTT.

This sequence joins TRBV20-1 and TRBJ2-7; D gene ambiguous. This CDR3 contains 15 residues. CDR1 and CDR2 from the germline V gene are DFQATT and SNEGSKA (reference sequence). Trimming shortened V by 3 bases and J by 3 bases, and 18 bases separated the two germline ends. This CDR3 is CSASSSKSFDYEQYF. The CDR3 DNA reads TGCAGTGCTAGTAGCAGTAAGAGTTTTGACTACGAGCAGTACTTC.

V usage is TRBV20-1 and J usage is TRBJ1-1; a possible D gene is TRBD1 (5 bases). The CDR3 runs 14 residues. Germline CDR1 DFQATT, CDR2 SNEGSKA (reference sequence). Between the trimmed V and J ends, which lost 4 bases and 5 bases, there was a span of 17 bases. The CDR3 is CSATAGALSTEAFF. DNA of the CDR3: TGCAGTGCTACGGCTGGGGCGCTGAGTACTGAAGCTTTCTTT.